This T cell receptor beta chain stems from a study of shared clonotypes between healthy human individuals. CDR1 and CDR2 (germline): SGHTA, FQGNSA. V lost 2 bases and J lost 16, with 15 bases in between. This CDR3 comprises 12 residues. TCRdb's copy holds only in-frame clones and misses some; the assay was immunoSEQ multiplex PCR. The profile shows around 1,900,000 clones, about 94% of them singletons. In the naive CD8 group, cells lacked CD45RO and were positively selected for CCR7, so terminally differentiated effector memory CD45RA+ cells were left out. The sequence was obtained from a man aged 18 to 35 in good health. Some clones in this sample may be carry-over from other donors' samples. Sequencing used naive CD8+ T cells from PBMCs. The chain links TRBV7-2 to TRBJ2-1; D is uncertain. This CDR3 reads CASSLSYGQLFF. The CDR3 DNA reads TGTGCCAGCAGCTTATCTTATGGCCAACTCTTCTTC. Full variable domain (outside the CDR3, taken from reference TRBV7-2 and TRBJ2-1): GAGVSQSPSNKVTEKGKDVELRCDPISGHTALYWYRQSLGQGLEFLIYFQGNSAPDKSGLPSDRFSAERTGGSVSTLTIQRTQQEDSAVYLCASSLSYGQLFFGPGTRLTVL.